This TCR beta chain was identified during a study of vaccination effects on CD4 cells after COVID-19. Across the whole study: It was a median of 72 days after the second dose that post-vaccine samples were obtained. Broader study findings: At late timepoints after vaccination, vaccine- and infection-induced clones shrank markedly.

Regarding this clone: What it binds is not known.

CDR3 length: 13 amino acids. V dropped 5 bases and J dropped 6; count of bases not matched to a gene: 7. Germline V gene lookup returns CDR1 SGHNT and CDR2 YYREEE (reference sequence). Expansion with viral peptide pools was applied to antigen-specific CD4+ T cells by the ViraFEST assay prior to sequencing. Subsequent to a culture period of under twelve days, CD4+ T cells were isolated. Participants completed two doses of the BNT162b2 or mRNA-1273 vaccine. Half of the medium was exchanged for IL-2 medium on both days 3 and 7. Using immunoSEQ multiplex PCR, the repertoire was profiled, and TCRdb retains in-frame clones only, with some absent. Of about 59,000 clones detected, around 80% appear once; the ten largest clones hold about 2.1%.

The clonotype was recovered from a human donor who received a COVID-19 vaccine. The chain employs TRBV5-4 and TRBJ1-2; TRBD1 agrees at 7 bases. The material was CD4+ T cells from PBMCs cultured with HCoV-OC43 spike peptides, obtained after COVID-19 vaccination. Specified subset: HCoV-OC43 spike overlapping peptide pool stimulation. In DNA, the CDR3 is TGTGCCAGCAGTAGAACCGGGACAGATGGCTACACCTTC. Translated: CASSRTGTDGYTF.